One sample yielded the 6 T cell receptor beta chains listed below, sequenced in a study of blood T cell repertoires in COVID-19. Libraries were prepared by immunoSEQ multiplex PCR; TCRdb keeps only in-frame clonotypes and omits some of them. The sample lists around 80,000 clones, approximately 78% occurring once. The sequenced sample consisted of peripheral blood. The origin of the receptors is a human donor in a cohort sampled during active COVID-19.

Note on this clone: At one end, the junction sequence differs from germline, possibly due to a read error. The chain uses TRBV29-1 and TRBJ2-3; D unresolved. The germline gives CDR1 SQVTM, CDR2 ANQGSEA. This CDR3 spans 15 amino acids. The CDR3 spells CSVEEHPNGGDTQYF. CDR3 DNA sequence: TGCAGCGTCGAAGAGCATCCAAACGGTGGAGATACGCAGTATTTT.

The chain employs TRBV7-2 and TRBJ1-4, with D possibly being TRBD1 (5 bases). In germline, CDR1 is SGHTA, CDR2 FQGNSA. This CDR3 has 13 amino acids. V was cut by 6 bases and J by 8 bases, with 13 bases left in between. The CDR3 loop reads CASSPRGSEKLFF. For the CDR3, the DNA is TGTGCCAGCAGTCCACGGGGGTCCGAAAAACTGTTTTTT. Variable domain in full (rest from reference TRBV7-2 and TRBJ1-4): GAGVSQSPSNKVTEKGKDVELRCDPISGHTALYWYRQSLGQGLEFLIYFQGNSAPDKSGLPSDRFSAERTGGSVSTLTIQRTQQEDSAVYLCASSPRGSEKLFFGSGTQLSVL.

The gene calls are TRBV5-1 and TRBJ1-1, with unresolved D. The CDR3 sequence is 15 residues long. Germline V gene data show CDR1 as SGHRS and CDR2 as YFSETQ. Trimming removed 5 bases at V and 2 bases at J, with 16 bases between. The CDR3 sequence: CASRSRGGPNTEAFF. The CDR3, as DNA: TGCGCCAGCAGAAGTAGAGGCGGGCCTAACACTGAAGCTTTCTTT.

The table lists this clone with a count of one. The chain is built from TRBV5-6 and TRBJ1-4, with D maybe TRBD1 (5 bases). V lost 0 bases and J 4 bases, leaving 13 bases between the germline ends. CDR3 length equals 16 residues. The germline gives CDR1 SGHDT, CDR2 YYEEEE. CDR3 protein: CASSLDGGRVNEKLFF. The CDR3 bases are TGTGCCAGCAGCTTGGATGGGGGGAGGGTTAATGAAAAACTGTTTTTT.

This rearrangement joins TRBV19 to TRBJ2-2; TRBD2 aligns across 10 bases. V shed 3 bases, J shed 4 bases, and the junction held 2 bases outside the gene matches. Germline assignment: CDR1 LNHDA and CDR2 SQIVND (reference sequence). The CDR3 totals 15 residues. The CDR3 DNA sequence: TGTGCCAGTAGTATCCTAGCGGGGGCCACCGGGGAGCTGTTTTTT. This translates into CASSILAGATGELFF.

The V call is TRBV5-1, the J call TRBJ1-4; D gene unclear. Germline V gene data show CDR1 as SGHRS and CDR2 as YFSETQ. The germline V and J ends were trimmed by 4 bases and 4 bases, with 11 bases remaining between them. CDR3 length: 14 residues. The CDR3: CASSPAGDNEKLFF. The CDR3 nucleotides read TGCGCCAGCAGCCCCGCGGGAGATAATGAAAAACTGTTTTTT.